Here is one T cell receptor (beta chain) with its context. Its antigen remains undetermined. The input lacks base qualities; no much larger clone sits a single base away. The data derive from a study of T-cell memory formation after mild COVID-19 (dated by TCRdb to the early 2020s). General notes on the study: TCR sequence clusters from the two donors were found to be largely donor specific. The cohort was made up of two young adult volunteers, one female and one male, who were previously healthy. T-cell clones expanding and contracting after mild COVID-19 in two donors were tracked by longitudinal TCRalpha and TCRbeta repertoire sequencing.

Broader findings and caveats from the paper: The study covered only a couple of mild cases, and larger cohorts including severe cases with pre-infection samples were considered necessary. Contracting CD4+ clones appeared mostly in the CM and EM memory subsets, whereas CD8+ clones were enriched in EMRA. Clones that contracted from day 15 to 85 showed balanced CD4/CD8 phenotypes, whereas a second wave of clones that expanded from day 15 to 37 leaned towards CD4+. Some responding clones were detected in pre-infection memory, which suggested that pre-existing cross-reactive memory T cells had joined the SARS-CoV-2 response. SARS-CoV-2 specificity was not confirmed for the second-wave clones peaking on day 37.

The germline V gene supplies CDR1 WSHSY and CDR2 SAAADI. The cysteine opens and the phenylalanine closes a CDR3 of 13 amino acids. Of the read, only the CDR3 DNA is kept; its 39 bases are in frame from base 1. Trimming removed 3 bases from V and 8 bases from J, leaving 10 bases between the germline ends. Sequenced on an Illumina NovaSeq 6000. TCRalpha and TCRbeta cDNA libraries were constructed by 5'RACE with constant-segment primers, with sample barcodes and unique molecular identifiers being introduced. Trizol reagent was used to extract RNA from every sample. The libraries were amplified in two PCR steps, and the second step added a second sample barcode and Illumina TruSeq adapters. Libraries were sequenced on an Illumina NovaSeq with 2 x 150 bp paired-end reads. The study's own analysis went as follows. Demultiplexing of reads and collapsing into UMI-guided consensus sequences were performed with migec v1.2.7. Using mixcr v2.1.11, UMI consensuses were aligned to TRA and TRB V and J templates and then assembled into clonotypes. A clonotype was counted as expanded or contracted only if both edgeR and NoisET called the change significant, with noise models trained on biological replicates. For edgeR calls, the thresholds were a false discovery rate-adjusted p below 0.01 and a log2 fold-change of 1. As an exploratory analysis of dynamics, max-normalized trajectories of the 1000 most abundant clonotypes were examined by PCA with hierarchical clustering. Separately sequenced CD4+ and CD8+ repertoires were used to assign a CD4 or CD8 phenotype to each responding clone. TCRdb applied fastp at Q25 and MiXCR to the public reads, then kept only in-frame beta chains. Each entry is one CDR3 protein sequence, shown with its most common DNA and genes. TCRdb's processing, not the authors', yielded these V and J calls. The table for this sample lists about 390,000 distinct CDR3 sequences; about a sixth of them were counted only once. Together, the top ten hold 20% to 25% of the sample.

Ficoll-Paque density gradient centrifugation was the method used to isolate PBMCs. This TCR was recovered from a man aged 18 to 29 who had mild COVID-19 (a few samples of this study predate the infection). The sample titles of this study are shuffled in the database, so cell type and time point are left out; the donor was told from shared clones. The sample comprised PBMCs or a T cell subset sorted from them (not recorded which). The sequence is built from TRBV10-2 and TRBJ1-4; D gene: possibly TRBD1, on 5 matching bases. The bases read TGCGCCAGCAGTGACTCCAGGGCGGAAAAACTGTTTTTT. This codes for CASSDSRAEKLFF.